Listed here are 27 T cell receptor beta chains from one sample, sequenced in a study of T and B cells in COVID-19 patients. From blood, about 220-500 ng of genomic DNA served as TRB template. BIOMED2 TRB-A/B primer pools were used in multiplex TRB PCR. TCRdb reanalysed the multiplex PCR reads using MiXCR and keeps one entry per CDR3 protein. The sample comprises just over 1,000 distinct CDR3 sequences, 21% of which are singletons, and roughly 65% rests with the top ten. Sequenced material: blood. The receptors originated from a human donor with active COVID-19. The donor label of this sample is uncertain.

Within the sample, this clonotype is medium-sized. CDR3 DNA sequence: TGTGCCAGTAGTCCCCCAGGACAGGGGAATGAAAAACTGTTTTTT. Translation gives CASSPPGQGNEKLFF. This chain uses TRBV19 with TRBJ1-4, with 9 bases matching TRBD1. The CDR3 extends over 15 amino acids. Germline V gene data show CDR1 as LNHDA and CDR2 as SQIVND (reference sequence). The V segment lost 5 bases and the J segment 5 bases; nucleotides outside the gene matches: 6.

Within the sample, this clonotype is medium-sized. This chain joins TRBV19 and TRBJ1-5; 8 nucleotides agree with TRBD1. This CDR3 is built from 14 residues. After removal of 5 bases from V and 3 bases from J, the junction contained 3 bases not matched to a gene. The V gene's germline CDR1 is LNHDA and CDR2 SQIVND (reference sequence). The CDR3 reads CASSRDRINQPQHF. In DNA form, the CDR3 reads TGTGCCAGTAGTCGGGACAGGATCAATCAGCCCCAGCATTTT.

DNA of the CDR3: TGTGCCAGCAGGCGGGGACAGATTAACACTGAAGCTTTCTTT. This gives the protein CASRRGQINTEAFF. The chain couples TRBV28 to TRBJ1-1; 7 positions match TRBD1. Germline loops: CDR1 MDHEN, CDR2 SYDVKM. This CDR3 spans 14 amino acids. With 6 bases clipped from V and 2 bases from J, the junction kept 6 bases outside the gene matches.

This rearrangement joins TRBV4-2 to TRBJ2-1, with no clear D. V was clipped by 7 bases and J by 6 bases, with 16 bases between them. This CDR3 contains 14 residues. Germline V gives CDR1 LGHNA, CDR2 YNFKEQ. CDR3 region: CASTRSVPGNEQFF. CDR3 bases: TGTGCCAGCACCCGATCGGTCCCAGGCAATGAGCAGTTCTTC.

This clonotype was counted between two and nine times. The V call is TRBV20-1, the J call TRBJ2-7; D could derive from TRBD1 or TRBD2 (5 bases each). The CDR3 is 13 amino acids. Germline CDR1 reads DFQATT; CDR2 reads SNEGSKA (reference sequence). Trimming cost V 5 bases and J 3 bases, with 14 bases left between them. The CDR3 reads CSAEGQTDYEQYF. DNA of the CDR3: TGCAGTGCTGAGGGGCAGACAGACTACGAGCAGTACTTC.

This clonotype is termed medium-sized. The chain links TRBV18 to TRBJ2-7; TRBD1 is a possible D gene (5 bases). V lost 5 bases and J lost 2, with 10 bases in between. The CDR3 is made up of 13 amino acids. Germline V gene data show CDR1 as KGHSH and CDR2 as LQKENI. In nucleotides, the CDR3 is TGTGCCAGCTCAGTACGGACAACCTACGAGCAGTACTTC. Translated: CASSVRTTYEQYF. Full variable domain (outside the CDR3, taken from reference TRBV18 and TRBJ2-7): NAGVMQNPRHLVRRRGQEARLRCSPMKGHSHVYWYRQLPEEGLKFMVYLQKENIIDESGMPKERFSAEFPKEGPSILRIQQVVRGDSAAYFCASSVRTTYEQYFGPGTRLTVT.

This clonotype has a count of ten or more. No DNA is shown, since the ends of the CDR3 on it are uncertain; the CDR3 is the one TCRdb lists. J is TRBJ1-2 and V is TRBV6-2 or TRBV6-3. Germline V gene data show CDR1 as MNHEY and CDR2 as SVGEGT. The CDR3 is 21 residues long, counting both termini. The CDR3 spells CASLDGGYGYTFLDGGYGYTF.

As to this clonotype: This may arise from a read error, as a much more abundant clone is one base away. The chain recombines TRBV5-5 with TRBJ1-5; unclear D gene. The CDR3 is made up of 15 amino acids. Germline CDR1 SGHKS, CDR2 YYEKEE (reference sequence). The ends were cut back, 6 bases at V and 5 bases at J, with 18 bases in the middle. CDR3 loop: CASIFSSVGHQPQHF. The CDR3, as DNA: TGTGCCAGCATCTTCTCCTCGGTAGGGCATCAGCCCCAGCATTTT. The full variable domain, rest sourced from reference TRBV5-5 and TRBJ1-5, is DAGVTQSPTHLIKTRGQQVTLRCSPISGHKSVSWYQQVLGQGPQFIFQYYEKEERGRGNFPDRFSARQFPNYSSELNVNALLLGDSALYLCASIFSSVGHQPQHFGDGTRLSIL.

This clonotype counts as medium-sized. The chain has TRBV19 and TRBJ1-2; perhaps TRBD1 as D (5 bases). The CDR3 is made up of 15 amino acids. Trimming pared 3 bases from V and 3 bases from J, leaving 14 bases between. Germline V gene sequence: CDR1 LNHDA, CDR2 SQIVND (reference sequence). The CDR3 protein is CASSIRQPSYYGYTF. The CDR3 bases are TGTGCCAGTAGTATCAGACAGCCCTCTTACTATGGCTACACCTTC.

In its sample, this clonotype is medium-sized. The chain recombines TRBV5-5 with TRBJ2-5; 10 bases fit TRBD1. The CDR3 extends over 17 amino acids. After removal of 4 bases from V and 4 bases from J, the junction contained 13 bases not matched to a gene. Germline assignment: CDR1 SGHKS and CDR2 YYEKEE (reference sequence). The CDR3 loop is CASSPSTGGAVGETQYF. CDR3 DNA: TGTGCCAGCAGCCCCTCGACAGGGGGCGCCGTGGGAGAGACCCAGTACTTC.

Comment on this clonotype: This may come from a read error, since a much larger clone is one base off. The rearrangement joins TRBV24-1 to TRBJ2-3; the D gene is possibly TRBD1 (6 bases). Germline CDR1 KGHDR, CDR2 SFDVKD. V lost 7 bases and J lost 1, with 17 bases in between. This CDR3 is built from 16 residues. The CDR3, as DNA: TGTGCCACCAGCAGGGCCGCTGGGACATGCACAGATACGCAGTATTTT. Its translation is CATSRAAGTCTDTQYF.

The V gene is TRBV28, the J gene TRBJ2-7; TRBD1 aligns across 9 bases. The CDR3 contains 14 residues. Germline V gene sequence: CDR1 MDHEN, CDR2 SYDVKM. The V segment lost 5 bases and the J segment 6 bases; nucleotides outside the gene matches: 8. Here the CDR3 reads CASSLHRDRAEQYF. CDR3 sequence (DNA): TGTGCCAGCAGTCTCCATCGGGACAGGGCCGAGCAGTACTTC.

V gene TRBV11-2 combines with J gene TRBJ2-7; TRBD2 matches at 7 bases. Trimming took 5 bases from V and 7 from J; bases not matched to a gene: 5. Germline lookup yields CDR1 SGHAT and CDR2 FQNNGV. The CDR3 loop spans 12 amino acids. CDR3 DNA sequence: TGTGCCAGCAGCGGACAAGCGGGAGAGCAGTACTTC. This codes for CASSGQAGEQYF. Complete variable domain (other parts from reference TRBV11-2 and TRBJ2-7): EAGVAQSPRYKIIEKRQSVAFWCNPISGHATLYWYQQILGQGPKLLIQFQNNGVVDDSQLPKDRFSAERLKGVDSTLKIQPAKLEDSAVYLCASSGQAGEQYFGPGTRLTVT.

Of note for this clonotype: At one end the junction does not follow the germline gene, possibly because of a read error. The chain joins TRBV19 to TRBJ2-3; a possible D gene is TRBD2 (6 bases). There are 16 residues in the CDR3. Looked up from germline, CDR1 is LNHDA and CDR2 is SQIVND (reference sequence). The CDR3 loop is CVSSIEGLRSKNTQYF. The CDR3 bases are TGTGTCAGTAGTATAGAGGGACTGCGTAGCAAAAATACGCAGTATTTT.

This clonotype was detected a few times. The chain employs TRBV20-1 and TRBJ1-2; a weak D match, TRBD1 (5 bases). CDR1 is DFQATT, CDR2 SNEGSKA, per germline (reference sequence). The CDR3 is 13 amino acids. V gave up 6 bases and J gave up 7 bases, with 18 bases separating them. The CDR3 bases are TGCAGTGCCAGGTCCGGGGCCGGGCGTGGCTACACCTTC. This gives the protein CSARSGAGRGYTF.

The chain couples TRBV10-3 to TRBJ1-1; 10 nucleotides match TRBD1. With V trimmed by 10 bases and J by 0 bases, 8 bases remained unmatched. The CDR3 extends over 15 amino acids. From germline, CDR1 is ENHRY and CDR2 SYGVKD. CDR3 protein: CATGTGVPMNTEAFF. DNA for the CDR3: TGTGCCACCGGGACAGGGGTGCCGATGAACACTGAAGCTTTCTTT.

This clonotype was seen ten or more times. V and J are TRBV7-2 and TRBJ1-3; 8 bases are shared with TRBD1. There are 16 residues in the CDR3. Germline CDR1 SGHTA, CDR2 FQGNSA. The trim removed 5 bases at V and 3 bases at J, leaving 9 bases unmatched. For the CDR3, the DNA is TGTGCCAGCAGCCAGAGACAGGGGCTAAGTGGAAACACCATATATTTT. Residues: CASSQRQGLSGNTIYF.

The chain carries TRBV29-1 and TRBJ2-5; D is perhaps TRBD1 (6 bases). The ends were cut back, 7 bases at V and 4 bases at J, with 13 bases in the middle. The CDR3 totals 12 residues. Per the germline V gene, CDR1 is SQVTM and CDR2 is ANQGSEA. CDR3 in amino acids: CSGLGGTETQYF. The CDR3 region has the DNA TGCAGCGGACTTGGGGGCACAGAGACCCAGTACTTC.

On this clonotype: One end of the junction varies from germline; a read error may be responsible. The chain combines TRBV19 with TRBJ2-1; a possible D gene is TRBD1 (6 bases). The CDR3 runs 14 residues. Looked up from germline, CDR1 is LNHDA and CDR2 is SQIVND (reference sequence). CDR3 sequence: CASQGLVDEREQFF. DNA for the CDR3: TGTGCCAGTCAGGGGCTAGTGGATGAGAGGGAGCAGTTTTTC.

This clonotype has just a few counts. This sequence joins TRBV12-3 or TRBV12-4 and TRBJ1-4; D is unresolved. The CDR3 is made up of 17 amino acids. V lost 4 bases and J 0 bases, leaving 15 bases between the germline ends. The CDR3 bases are TGTGCCAGCAGTTACGGGTTGCCGGTTTCAACTAATGAAAAACTGTTTTTT. Translated, it gives CASSYGLPVSTNEKLFF.

CDR3 DNA: TGCGCCAGCAGCTCCTCCGGGACAGTGAACTACGAGCAGTACTTC. This translates into CASSSSGTVNYEQYF. The V gene is TRBV5-1, the J gene TRBJ2-7, with 7 bases identical to TRBD1. The CDR3 spans 15 residues. CDR1 SGHRS and CDR2 YFSETQ come from the germline V gene. The V and J ends lost 3 bases and 3 bases, in that order; junction bases with no gene match: 9.

The V call is TRBV7-2, the J call TRBJ2-5, with D perhaps being TRBD1 or TRBD2 (5 bases each). The CDR3 sequence is 14 residues long. Trimming shortened V by 5 bases and J by 7 bases, and 17 bases separated the two germline ends. CDR1 and CDR2 (germline): SGHTA, FQGNSA. The CDR3 loop is CASSPRDGSWTQYF. The CDR3 DNA reads TGTGCCAGCAGCCCCCGGGACGGGTCATGGACCCAGTACTTC.

This clonotype is labeled medium-sized. The chain recombines TRBV7-2 with TRBJ2-7; unclear D gene. Germline V lookup: CDR1 SGHTA, CDR2 FQGNSA. Trimming left V 5 bases short and J 1 base short, with 6 bases between. The CDR3 extends over 12 amino acids. CDR3 amino acids: CASSPVSYEQYF. CDR3 nucleotide sequence: TGTGCCAGCAGCCCCGTTTCCTACGAGCAGTACTTC.

This clonotype was seen a single time. This sequence joins TRBV11-1 and TRBJ2-5; D unresolved. Trimming pared 5 bases from V and 5 bases from J, leaving 12 bases between. Germline V CDR1 and CDR2: SGHAT, FQDESV (reference sequence). This CDR3 region has 13 residues. CDR3 DNA sequence: TGTGCCAGCAGCCAAACTCAGGTCGAGACCCAGTACTTC. Translated, it gives CASSQTQVETQYF.

V gene TRBV7-9 combines with J gene TRBJ2-7, with D perhaps matching TRBD2 (5 bases). V lost 3 bases to trimming and J lost 1 base, with 7 bases between them. Germline V gene data show CDR1 as SEHNR and CDR2 as FQNEAQ (reference sequence). The CDR3 spans 13 residues. This CDR3 reads CASSFGLSYEQYF. The CDR3 DNA reads TGTGCCAGCAGCTTTGGACTGTCCTACGAGCAGTACTTC.

This clonotype was counted ten times or more. The J gene is TRBJ2-1, the V gene TRBV7-2; perhaps D is TRBD1 or TRBD2 (6 bases each). Per germline, CDR1 SGHTA and CDR2 FQGNSA. The CDR3 has 15 amino acids. Trimming cost V 1 base and J 9 bases, with 16 bases left between them. The CDR3 region is CASSLVDGGWGEQFF. CDR3 DNA sequence: TGTGCCAGCAGCTTAGTGGACGGGGGCTGGGGTGAGCAGTTCTTC.

V and J are TRBV20-1 and TRBJ1-6, with D perhaps matching TRBD1 (5 bases). Germline V lookup: CDR1 DFQATT, CDR2 SNEGSKA (reference sequence). Trimming took off 3 bases at V and 9 bases at J, with 12 bases between the two ends. The CDR3 runs to 13 residues. CDR3 protein: CSARGFDSSPLHF. The DNA for the CDR3 is TGCAGTGCTAGGGGGTTTGACAGTTCACCCCTCCACTTT.